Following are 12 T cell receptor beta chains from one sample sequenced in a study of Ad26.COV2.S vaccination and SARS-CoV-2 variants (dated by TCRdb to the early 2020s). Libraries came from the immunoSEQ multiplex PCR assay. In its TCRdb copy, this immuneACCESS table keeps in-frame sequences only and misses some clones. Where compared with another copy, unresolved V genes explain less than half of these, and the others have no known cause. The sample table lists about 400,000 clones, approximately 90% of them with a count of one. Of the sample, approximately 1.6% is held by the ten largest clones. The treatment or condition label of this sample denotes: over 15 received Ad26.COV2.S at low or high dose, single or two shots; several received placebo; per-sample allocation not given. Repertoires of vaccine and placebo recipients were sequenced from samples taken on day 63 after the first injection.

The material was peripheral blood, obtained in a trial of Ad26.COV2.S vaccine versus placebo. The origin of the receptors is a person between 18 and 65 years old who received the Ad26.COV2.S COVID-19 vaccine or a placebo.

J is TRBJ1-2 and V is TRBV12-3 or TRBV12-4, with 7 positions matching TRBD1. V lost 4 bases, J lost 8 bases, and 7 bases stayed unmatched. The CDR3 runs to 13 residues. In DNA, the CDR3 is TGTGCCAGCAGTTCGACAGGGTTTATGGGCTACACCTTC. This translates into CASSSTGFMGYTF.

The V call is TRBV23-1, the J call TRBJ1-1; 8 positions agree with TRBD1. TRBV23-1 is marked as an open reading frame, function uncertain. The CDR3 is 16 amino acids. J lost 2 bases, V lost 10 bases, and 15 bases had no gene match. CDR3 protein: CAMGRQGINSNTEAFF. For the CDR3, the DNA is TGCGCCATGGGTCGACAGGGGATAAACTCCAACACTGAAGCTTTCTTT.

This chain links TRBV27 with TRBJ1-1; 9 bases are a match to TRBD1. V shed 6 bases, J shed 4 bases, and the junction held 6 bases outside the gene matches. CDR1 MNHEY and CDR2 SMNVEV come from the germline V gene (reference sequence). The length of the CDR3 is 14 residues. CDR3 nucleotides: TGTGCCAGCAGAACACAGGGGGCGGGCACTGAAGCTTTCTTT. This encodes CASRTQGAGTEAFF.

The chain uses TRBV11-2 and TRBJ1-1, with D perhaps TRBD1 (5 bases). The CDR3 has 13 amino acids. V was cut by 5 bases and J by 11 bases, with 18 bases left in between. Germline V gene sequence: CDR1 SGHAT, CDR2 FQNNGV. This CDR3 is CASSLVQVSEAFF. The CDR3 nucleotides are TGTGCCAGCAGCCTAGTACAGGTATCGGAGGCTTTCTTT.

The CDR3 DNA is TGTGCCAGCAGCCAAGTTCAGGGCAGGGATGGCTACACCTTC. Translated: CASSQVQGRDGYTF. The V gene is TRBV3-1 (or the pseudogene TRBV3-2), the J gene TRBJ1-2; D may be TRBD1 (5 bases). The V gene lost 1 base and the J gene lost 6 bases, with 12 bases spanning the gap. CDR1 LGHDT and CDR2 YNNKEL come from the germline V gene (reference sequence). CDR3 length equals 14 residues.

The chain's CDR3 is CASSQDRQGFYGYTF. In nucleotides, the CDR3 is TGCGCCAGCAGCCAAGATCGCCAGGGCTTCTATGGCTACACCTTC. The chain joins TRBV4-3 to TRBJ1-2; perhaps TRBD1 as D (5 bases). The CDR3 has 15 residues. V lost 0 bases and J 4 bases, leaving 12 bases between the germline ends. Germline V gives CDR1 LGHNA, CDR2 YSLEER.

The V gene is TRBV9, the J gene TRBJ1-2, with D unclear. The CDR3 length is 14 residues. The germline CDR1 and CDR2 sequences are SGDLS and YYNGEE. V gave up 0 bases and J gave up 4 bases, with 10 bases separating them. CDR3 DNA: TGTGCCAGCAGCGTAGGAGCAAGCAGCTATGGCTACACCTTC. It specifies CASSVGASSYGYTF.

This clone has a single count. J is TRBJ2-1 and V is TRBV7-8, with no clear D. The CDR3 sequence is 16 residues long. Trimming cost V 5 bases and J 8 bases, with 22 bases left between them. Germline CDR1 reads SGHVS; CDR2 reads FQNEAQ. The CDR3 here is CASSPQTTTTSDEQFF. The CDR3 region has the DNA TGTGCCAGCAGCCCTCAAACTACAACGACATCCGATGAGCAGTTCTTC.

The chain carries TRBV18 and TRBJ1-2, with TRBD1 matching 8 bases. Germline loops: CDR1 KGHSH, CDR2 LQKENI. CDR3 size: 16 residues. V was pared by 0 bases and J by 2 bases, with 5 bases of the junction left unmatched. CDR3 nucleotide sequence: TGTGCCAGCTCACCACCAGGGACAGGAAGGAACTATGGCTACACCTTC. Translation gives CASSPPGTGRNYGYTF.

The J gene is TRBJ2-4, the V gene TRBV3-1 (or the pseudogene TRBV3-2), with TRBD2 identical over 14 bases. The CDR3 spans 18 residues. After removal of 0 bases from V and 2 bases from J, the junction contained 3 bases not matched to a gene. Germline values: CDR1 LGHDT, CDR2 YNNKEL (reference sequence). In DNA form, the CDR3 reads TGTGCCAGCAGCCAAGAGACTAGCGGGGGGGAGTCCAAAAACATTCAGTACTTC. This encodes CASSQETSGGESKNIQYF.

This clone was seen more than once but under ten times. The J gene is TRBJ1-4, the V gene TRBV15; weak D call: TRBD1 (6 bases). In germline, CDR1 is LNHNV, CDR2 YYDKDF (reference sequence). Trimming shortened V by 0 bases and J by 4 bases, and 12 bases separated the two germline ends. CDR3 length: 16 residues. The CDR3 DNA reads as TGTGCCACCAGCAGAGATCCAGGGGCGATTAATGAAAAACTGTTTTTT. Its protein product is CATSRDPGAINEKLFF.

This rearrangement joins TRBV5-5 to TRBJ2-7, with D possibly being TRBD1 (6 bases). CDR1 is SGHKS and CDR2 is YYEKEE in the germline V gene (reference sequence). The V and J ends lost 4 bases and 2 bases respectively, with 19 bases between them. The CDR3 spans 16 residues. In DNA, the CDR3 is TGTGCCAGCAGCCCAGTGGGTAGACAGGCGACCTACGAGCAGTACTTC. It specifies CASSPVGRQATYEQYF.